The 5 T cell receptor beta chains below were found in one sample sequenced in a study of CD8 T cells in Susac syndrome. Random-hexamer reverse transcription was applied to roughly 0.5 to 1 ug RNA. TCRdb itself ran the immunoSEQ multiplex PCR reads through MiXCR, one entry per CDR3 protein. The repertoire holds over 95,000 distinct CDR3 sequences, about 93% seen once, with 0.11% to 0.15% in the top ten. Sequenced sample: CD4+ T cells from PBMCs. Receptors originate from a human donor in good health.

The chain combines TRBV2 with TRBJ1-5; D call uncertain. V was clipped by 4 bases and J by 0 bases, with 7 bases between them. This CDR3 spans 14 amino acids. Germline V gene data show CDR1 as SNHLY and CDR2 as FYNNEI. The CDR3 DNA sequence: TGTGCCAGCAGTGGAGAGACTAGCAATCAGCCCCAGCATTTT. Protein sequence: CASSGETSNQPQHF.

The chain uses TRBV7-2 and TRBJ2-7, with 9 bases aligning to TRBD1. After removal of 5 bases from V and 3 bases from J, the junction contained 17 bases not matched to a gene. The germline CDR1 and CDR2 sequences are SGHTA and FQGNSA. The CDR3 sequence is 18 residues long. CDR3 sequence reads: CASSPITPPGQGGYEQYF. In DNA, the CDR3 is TGTGCCAGCAGCCCCATTACCCCCCCGGGACAGGGAGGCTACGAGCAGTACTTC.

This clonotype appeared a single time. J is TRBJ2-3 and V is TRBV19; D may match TRBD1 or TRBD2 (5 bases each). Germline lookup yields CDR1 LNHDA and CDR2 SQIVND (reference sequence). The V and J ends lost 3 bases and 0 bases respectively, with 16 bases between them. The CDR3 is made up of 17 amino acids. The CDR3 DNA sequence: TGTGCCAGTAGTATGACCGGGGACGGGCGAAGCACAGATACGCAGTATTTT. This sequence encodes CASSMTGDGRSTDTQYF.

This CDR3 reads CASRVPAPEQYF. The CDR3, as DNA: TGTGCCAGCAGAGTCCCCGCCCCCGAGCAGTACTTC. This chain links TRBV2 with TRBJ2-7; D ambiguous. The ends were cut back, 6 bases at V and 6 bases at J, with 12 bases in the middle. The germline gives CDR1 SNHLY, CDR2 FYNNEI. CDR3 length: 12 amino acids.

The J gene is TRBJ1-2, the V gene TRBV4-3; no definite D call. There are 15 residues in the CDR3. V was pared by 0 bases and J by 0 bases, with 8 bases between. CDR1 is LGHNA and CDR2 is YSLEER in the germline V gene. The CDR3 protein is CASSQEPDPNYGYTF. The CDR3 DNA reads as TGCGCCAGCAGCCAAGAGCCGGACCCTAACTATGGCTACACCTTC.